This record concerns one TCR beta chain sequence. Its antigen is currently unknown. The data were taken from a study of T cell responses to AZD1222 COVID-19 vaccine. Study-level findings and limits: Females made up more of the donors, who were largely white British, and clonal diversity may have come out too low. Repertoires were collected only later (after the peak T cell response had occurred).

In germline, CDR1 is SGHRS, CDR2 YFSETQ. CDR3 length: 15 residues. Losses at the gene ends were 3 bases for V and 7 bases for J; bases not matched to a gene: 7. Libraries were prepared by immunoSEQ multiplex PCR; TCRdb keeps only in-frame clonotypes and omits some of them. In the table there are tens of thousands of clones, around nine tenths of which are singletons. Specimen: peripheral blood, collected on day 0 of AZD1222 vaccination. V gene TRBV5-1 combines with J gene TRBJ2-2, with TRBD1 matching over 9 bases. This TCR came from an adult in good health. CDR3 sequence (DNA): TGCGCCAGCAGCTCCGGGACAGGGAATAGCGGGGAGCTGTTTTTT. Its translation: CASSSGTGNSGELFF.